Detailed here is one T cell receptor beta chain. The sample comes from a study of T cell changes during pregnancy in multiple sclerosis. Some clones are missing from TCRdb's copy, which holds only in-frame ones; the method was immunoSEQ multiplex PCR. Found here are some 61,000 clones, about 89% of them singletons; the top ten hold about 0.92%. This CDR3 contains 16 residues. The germline V gene encodes CDR1 MGHRA and CDR2 YSYEKL. V was trimmed by 0 bases and J by 4 bases, leaving 15 bases between them. This chain links TRBV4-1 with TRBJ1-2; TRBD1 is a possible D gene (6 bases). This sequence originates from a female donor with multiple sclerosis, enrolled in a pregnancy study. The source material was peripheral blood, sampled in the second trimester of pregnancy. The CDR3 spells CASSQETTGRVYGYTF. In nucleotides, the CDR3 is TGCGCCAGCAGCCAAGAGACGACAGGCCGGGTCTATGGCTACACCTTC.